This T cell receptor (beta chain) was profiled in a study of T-cell memory formation after mild COVID-19. In the study overall: Largely donor-specific TCR clusters were found.

V was trimmed by 1 base and J by 6 bases, leaving 15 bases between them. The CDR3 length is 16 residues. The germline V gene encodes CDR1 SGHTA and CDR2 FQGNSA. TCRdb passed the 5' RACE reads through MiXCR, listing each CDR3 protein once. The data show some 440,000 distinct CDR3 sequences, 25% seen once. With respect to this clonotype: The antigen remains unidentified.

Study findings and constraints: Those CD4+ clones that contracted were mainly in CM and EM (CD8+ ones in EMRA). The pre-infection memory compartment contained some responding clones, suggesting cross-reactive memory joined.

The clonotype originates from an adult woman who had mild COVID-19 (a few samples of this study predate the infection). Cell type and time point are not known. The chain carries TRBV7-2 and TRBJ2-2, with D possibly matching TRBD2 (5 bases). The material sequenced was PBMCs or a T cell subset sorted from them (not recorded which). The CDR3 loop reads CASSLVPLGVAGELFF. The DNA for the CDR3 is TGTGCCAGCAGCTTAGTGCCCCTCGGGGTAGCCGGGGAGCTGTTTTTT. Full variable domain (rest looked up from reference TRBV7-2 and TRBJ2-2): GAGVSQSPSNKVTEKGKDVELRCDPISGHTALYWYRQSLGQGLEFLIYFQGNSAPDKSGLPSDRFSAERTGGSVSTLTIQRTQQEDSAVYLCASSLVPLGVAGELFFGEGSRLTVL.